This TCR beta chain is from a study of response to subunit inactivated influenza vaccine. Study-wide results and limits: The authors put forward the suggestion that each seasonal influenza vaccination may bring in only a limited number of new T cells.

In regard to this clonotype: The antigen is unknown.

TCRdb used MiXCR to reprocess the RT-PCR reads, holding one entry per CDR3 protein. The table lists roughly 790,000 distinct CDR3 sequences, approximately 21% of them singletons. The germline V gene encodes CDR1 SGHAT and CDR2 FQNNGV. The CDR3 is 14 amino acids. The junction had 7 bases not matched to a gene; V was cut back by 7 bases and J by 4 bases. The sequencing here drew on PBMCs from blood, taken approximately 5 days after vaccination. The chain uses TRBV11-2 and TRBJ2-7, with 10 bases lining up with TRBD2. The TCR sequence derives from a man over 45 who received an inactivated influenza vaccine. CDR3 sequence reads: CASILTSGVYEQYF. CDR3 DNA: TGTGCCAGCATTCTAACTAGCGGGGTATACGAGCAGTACTTC.